These T cell receptor beta chains were read from a single sample in a study of blood T cell repertoires in COVID-19. The assay was immunoSEQ multiplex PCR, and TCRdb's table has in-frame clones only and misses some. The table shows 100,000 to 150,000 clones, with 65% to 90% occurring only once. Sequencing input: peripheral blood. Receptors originate from a man older than 75 with active or convalescent COVID-19. Both conserved end residues are part of each CDR3. Fields, in order: V gene, D gene, J gene, clone size, CDR3 protein, CDR3 DNA. D genes are given only for firm matches. Size values are once, few and many counts, or a class for expanded clones, and some rows have none.

>TRBV14|.|TRBJ2-1|.
CASSHTESYNEQFF
TGTGCCAGCAGCCATACAGAATCCTACAATGAGCAGTTCTTC
>TRBV6-2/TRBV6-3|TRBD2|TRBJ2-3|.
CASSYRPGTSGRYGTDTQYF
TGTGCCAGCAGTTACCGCCCTGGGACTAGCGGGAGGTACGGCACAGATACGCAGTATTTT
>TRBV6-5|TRBD1|TRBJ1-2|few
CASSPLPHRGRGYTF
TGTGCCAGCAGCCCGCTACCTCACAGGGGAAGGGGCTACACCTTC
>TRBV18|.|TRBJ1-1|.
CASSPLMGAMNTEAFF
TGTGCCAGCTCACCCCTCATGGGGGCTATGAACACTGAAGCTTTCTTT
>TRBV7-2|TRBD2|TRBJ2-7|.
CASSQGPSGYEQYF
TGTGCCAGCAGCCAGGGCCCTAGCGGGTACGAGCAGTACTTC
>TRBV18|.|TRBJ2-7|few
CASSLDWGGAAVYF
TGTGCCAGCTCACTGGATTGGGGCGGGGCCGCAGTGTACTTC
>TRBV19|TRBD1|TRBJ1-4|.
CASSPTGTNEKLFF
TGTGCCAGTAGTCCGACAGGGACTAATGAAAAACTGTTTTTT
>TRBV18|.|TRBJ1-3|.
CASSPAGDGNTIYF
TGTGCCAGCTCACCAGCAGGGGATGGAAACACCATATATTTT
>TRBV2|.|TRBJ1-4|.
CASHFGSTNEKLFF
TGTGCCAGCCATTTCGGGTCAACTAATGAAAAACTGTTTTTT
>TRBV5-4|.|TRBJ2-1|.
CASSLANPSSYNEQFF
TGTGCCAGCAGCCTAGCGAACCCGAGCTCCTACAATGAGCAGTTCTTC
>TRBV9|.|TRBJ2-1|.
CASSVVVNSNEQFF
TGTGCCAGCAGCGTAGTAGTAAATAGCAATGAGCAGTTCTTC
>TRBV19|.|TRBJ1-5|.
CASNWRQNQPQHF
TGTGCCAGTAATTGGCGGCAGAATCAGCCCCAGCATTTT
>TRBV5-4|TRBD1|TRBJ2-7|.
CASSSRTGGVDEQYF
TGTGCCAGCAGCTCACGGACAGGGGGCGTCGACGAGCAGTACTTC
>TRBV6-2/TRBV6-3|.|TRBJ1-1|.
CASSYGGAGNTEAFF
TGTGCCAGCAGTTACGGTGGGGCAGGGAACACTGAAGCTTTCTTT
>TRBV5-1|.|TRBJ1-5|.
CASSLTADSNQPQHF
TGCGCCAGCAGCTTGACAGCGGATAGCAATCAGCCCCAGCATTTT
>TRBV5-5|TRBD1|TRBJ2-5|.
CASSSGQAAETQYF
TGTGCCAGCAGCTCGGGACAGGCCGCAGAGACCCAGTACTTC
>TRBV11-3|.|TRBJ2-1|.
CASSTTGSTYNEQFF
TGTGCCAGCAGCACAACAGGGAGCACCTACAATGAGCAGTTCTTC
>TRBV27|.|TRBJ2-1|.
CASSQNEQFF
TGTGCCAGCAGCCAGAATGAGCAGTTCTTC
>TRBV14|.|TRBJ2-7|once
CASSQVTYEQYF
TGTGCCAGCAGCCAAGTTACCTACGAGCAGTACTTC
>TRBV10-3|TRBD1|TRBJ2-5|.
CAISESTGQGGQETQYF
TGTGCCATCAGTGAGTCGACAGGACAGGGGGGACAAGAGACCCAGTACTTC
>TRBV3-1/TRBV3-2|TRBD1|TRBJ2-5|.
CASSLGQGSFQETQYF
TGTGCCAGCAGCCTGGGACAGGGGTCCTTTCAAGAGACCCAGTACTTC
>TRBV7-2|.|TRBJ2-7|.
CASSLVYGEYEQYF
TGTGCCAGCAGCTTGGTTTACGGGGAATACGAGCAGTACTTC
>TRBV5-1|.|TRBJ2-1|.
CASSLMPRVDEQFF
TGCGCCAGCAGCTTAATGCCCCGAGTGGATGAGCAGTTCTTC
>TRBV5-6|.|TRBJ1-5|.
CASMEGGFSGQPQHF
TGTGCCAGCATGGAGGGAGGCTTTAGCGGACAGCCCCAGCATTTT
>TRBV15|.|TRBJ1-1|.
CATSRHTANTEAFF
TGTGCCACCAGCCGTCACACAGCGAACACTGAAGCTTTCTTT
>TRBV5-1|.|TRBJ2-1|.
CASSLLAGEQFF
TGCGCCAGCAGCTTACTAGCAGGGGAGCAGTTCTTC
>TRBV7-2|TRBD2|TRBJ2-7|.
CASSLAGGPNGEQYF
TGTGCCAGCAGCTTAGCGGGAGGGCCTAACGGCGAGCAGTACTTC
>TRBV19|.|TRBJ1-3|.
CASSTTGMGNTIYF
TGTGCCAGTAGTACCACAGGGATGGGAAACACCATATATTTT
>TRBV4-1|.|TRBJ1-5|.
CASSKNDRYSGSGQPQHF
TGCGCCAGCAGCAAAAATGACAGGTACTCAGGGTCCGGTCAGCCCCAGCATTTT
>TRBV10-2|.|TRBJ1-2|.
CASTGRRDYGYTF
TGCGCCAGCACGGGGAGAAGGGACTATGGCTACACCTTC
>TRBV27|.|TRBJ1-1|.
CASSPWEATMNTEAFF
TGTGCCAGCAGTCCGTGGGAGGCCACGATGAACACTGAAGCTTTCTTT
>TRBV25-1|TRBD1|TRBJ2-3|.
CASSGTGESTDTQYF
TGTGCCAGCAGTGGAACAGGGGAATCGACAGATACGCAGTATTTT
>TRBV29-1|TRBD1|TRBJ1-1|.
CTRGDPWNTEAFF
TGCACCAGGGGGGACCCTTGGAACACTGAAGCTTTCTTT
>TRBV18|.|TRBJ1-1|.
CASSPRRESNTEAFF
TGTGCCAGCTCACCAAGGCGGGAGTCGAACACTGAAGCTTTCTTT
>TRBV5-5|.|TRBJ2-2|.
CASSLDRASINTGELFF
TGTGCCAGCAGCTTGGACAGGGCTAGTATTAACACCGGGGAGCTGTTTTTT
>TRBV7-2|TRBD2|TRBJ2-3|.
CASSFSGTSSTQYF
TGTGCCAGCAGTTTTTCGGGGACTAGCAGTACGCAGTATTTT
>TRBV5-4|TRBD2|TRBJ2-5|.
CASSLAASGRASFVETQYF
TGTGCCAGCAGCTTGGCGGCTAGCGGGAGGGCGTCGTTTGTAGAGACCCAGTACTTC
>TRBV10-3|TRBD2|TRBJ2-1|few
CAIRWTSGSNEQFF
TGTGCCATCAGGTGGACTAGCGGGAGCAATGAGCAGTTCTTC
>TRBV6-4|.|TRBJ2-2|few
CASSVSDTGELFF
TGTGCCAGCAGTGTTAGCGACACCGGGGAGCTGTTTTTT
>TRBV9|.|TRBJ1-2|.
CASSVRTVLNYGYTF
TGTGCCAGCAGCGTAAGGACAGTGCTAAACTATGGCTACACCTTC
>TRBV14|.|TRBJ1-1|.
CASSQGPGGGTEAFF
TGTGCCAGCAGCCAGGGACCGGGAGGTGGCACTGAAGCTTTCTTT
>TRBV30|.|TRBJ2-7|few
CAWRHDMAYEQYF
TGTGCCTGGAGACATGACATGGCCTACGAGCAGTACTTC
>TRBV12-3/TRBV12-4|.|TRBJ1-1|.
CASIIGRNTEAFF
TGTGCCAGCATTATAGGGAGGAACACTGAAGCTTTCTTT
>TRBV11-3|.|TRBJ2-7|.
CASSLQGSSYEQYF
TGTGCCAGCAGCTTACAGGGGAGCTCCTACGAGCAGTACTTC
>TRBV19|.|TRBJ2-2|once
CASSIGLTSSGELFF
TGTGCCAGTAGTATTGGACTCACCTCCTCCGGGGAGCTGTTTTTT
>TRBV19|TRBD1|TRBJ2-6|.
CASRPGTASGANVLTF
TGTGCCAGCCGCCCCGGGACAGCCTCTGGGGCCAACGTCCTGACTTTC
>TRBV10-2|TRBD2|TRBJ2-1|once
CASSQREGGEQFF
TGCGCCAGCAGTCAGCGGGAGGGAGGTGAGCAGTTCTTC
>TRBV2|.|TRBJ1-4|.
CASIGQLATNEKLFF
TGTGCCAGCATAGGACAGTTAGCAACTAATGAAAAACTGTTTTTT
>TRBV5-1|.|TRBJ2-5|.
CASSSSGVGETQYF
TGCGCCAGCAGCTCGTCGGGGGTGGGAGAGACCCAGTACTTC
>TRBV7-2|TRBD1|TRBJ1-3|.
CASSTGQGETIYF
TGTGCCAGCAGCACGGGACAGGGTGAGACCATATATTTT
>TRBV5-1|TRBD2|TRBJ2-1|.
CASSLVSSGGVNEQFF
TGCGCCAGCAGCTTGGTTTCTAGCGGGGGGGTCAATGAGCAGTTCTTC
>TRBV2|TRBD1|TRBJ1-4|.
CASSSRQGNEKLFF
TGTGCCAGCAGCAGCAGACAGGGCAATGAAAAACTGTTTTTT